Below, one T cell receptor (beta chain) is given with its context. Per the germline V gene, CDR1 is LGHNA and CDR2 is YSLEER. The length of the CDR3 is 14 residues. Trimming cost V 3 bases and J 7 bases; bases outside gene matches: 4. In the original analysis: Scientists estimated how many nucleated cells there were by amplifying reference gene primers. Data came from immunoSEQ multiplex PCR; TCRdb stores just in-frame clones and leaves some out. V and J calls and clone size come straight from that table; D and trimming were deduced from the DNA. Among about 190,000 clones listed, 85% to 90% were seen once. This sample was included in a study of blood T cell repertoires in COVID-19. In the study overall: Collection of acute and convalescent COVID-19 samples took place in the United States, Italy and Spain.

The sequence derives from a woman aged 18 to 35 who had recovered from COVID-19. The chain links TRBV4-3 to TRBJ1-5, with TRBD1 matching 9 bases. The sample was peripheral blood. The CDR3 region has the DNA TGCGCCAGCAGCCAGGGACAGGGTGGGCAGCCCCAGCATTTT. This sequence encodes CASSQGQGGQPQHF.